The source of this T cell receptor beta chain is a study of regulatory T cells in long-lasting Graves disease (dated by TCRdb to the early 2020s). About the study as a whole: In the newly diagnosed Graves' disease group, patients had been taking antithyroid drugs for less than 3 months. Peripheral blood TCR sequencing and RNA sequencing compared persistent Graves' disease patients with newly diagnosed Graves' disease patients. The study took place in China and was registered as a clinical trial. A total of some 35 samples underwent TCR sequencing, from about 13 patients with persistent Graves' disease and 20 or so patients with newly diagnosed Graves' disease. What the study reported, not specific to this receptor: The authors acknowledged the small sample size as a limitation that may reduce accuracy. Because the primary lesion, thyroid tissue, could not be accessed, the study looked at peripheral blood alone. A larger number of public clonotypes was shared among persistent patients (around 3,000) than among newly diagnosed patients (around 970). Persistent disease showed preferential use of TRBV28, TRBJ1-2 and TRBJ2-5, whereas newly diagnosed disease favored TRBV20-1 and TRBJ2-1. Sequencing and analysis were limited to the TCR beta chain. Persistent Graves' disease patients showed lower TCR Shannon entropy and fewer highly expanded clones than newly diagnosed patients, suggesting clonal expansion.

There are 12 amino acids in the CDR3, from cysteine to phenylalanine inclusive. The DNA shown is the 36-base CDR3, in frame from base 1. The germline V gene specifies SNHLY as CDR1 and FYNNEI as CDR2. The junction shows trimming of 10 bases on V and 2 bases on J, and the gene matches do not reach 5 bases of it. This clonotype was seen many times. Its antigen is still unknown. A much larger clonotype is one base distant, so this may be a read error. The time point label for this specimen denotes: newly diagnosed GD, antithyroid drugs for less than 3 months. RNA was extracted from PBMCs in TRIzol for both TCR sequencing and RNA sequencing. Graves' disease was diagnosed according to American Thyroid Association guidelines. Patients were recruited from an endocrinology department in Xi'an, China. From each patient, around 9 milliliters of peripheral blood was collected into an EDTA anticoagulant tube. Ficoll Paque Plus density gradient separation was used to isolate PBMCs, and no further T cell sorting was done. An Agilent 2100 Bioanalyzer and agarose gel were used to check RNA quality, while a NanoDrop 2000 measured RNA concentration.

Libraries were made using multiplex PCR. Sequencing was performed on an Illumina HiSeq 4000. TCR beta libraries were built with iRepertoire HTBI primers and Arm-PCR amplification of CDR3 regions. Gel purification was performed on PCR products prior to sequencing. The original methods were these. A total of around 66 TRBV and some 15 TRBJ segments were identified across samples and were used for gene usage analysis of CDR3 amino acid clonotypes. COPE and FqMerger were used to merge filtered high-quality paired reads into contigs. BLAST was used to align contigs to IMGT TRBV, TRBD and TRBJ reference genes, with CDR3 defined following IMGT. Highly expanded clones were defined as clonotypes with a frequency above 0.1%. Repertoire diversity was measured by Shannon entropy, and V-J evenness by the Gini coefficient. Clonotypes shared by more than one individual were considered public. TCRdb cleaned the public reads at Q25 with fastp, built clones with MiXCR and kept in-frame beta chains. CDR3 protein sequences are deduplicated, and each keeps its most common genes and DNA. The V and J calls reflect TCRdb's pipeline rather than the authors' work. This sample holds over 450,000 distinct CDR3 sequences; more than 10% were observed only once. 8% to 10% of the sample is in the top ten clones.

This sample was also put to use in a study of T cells in Graves' hyperthyroidism and ophthalmopathy. The second study's authors report: Stable Graves' hyperthyroidism was defined as the absence of progression to ophthalmopathy over 18 months of follow-up. The hyperthyroidism patients were between 18 and 65 years old and newly diagnosed, with a disease duration of less than 2 months. The study excluded patients with uncontrolled infections, other autoimmune diseases, pregnancy or lactation. Diagnoses were based on clinical symptoms, serum thyroxine and TRAb, thyroid ultrasound and orbital computed tomography. For the first round of RT-PCR on the TCR CDR3, the HTBI primer set was used together with the Qiagen OneStep RT-PCR kit. Most expanded thyroid clonotypes (frequency above 0.001) were also detected in blood, suggesting blood repertoires may reflect thyroid immune responses. A model built on a 13 V-J signature distinguished ophthalmopathy from stable hyperthyroidism, reaching roughly 88% sensitivity and about 81% specificity in cross-validation and 80%/75% in testing. In validation, progression to ophthalmopathy was predicted by the model with around 70% sensitivity and roughly 72% specificity, a median of around 6.5 months before onset. TCR V-J signatures able to tell the groups apart were searched for in a discovery cohort of about a hundred patients, of whom over 40 had Graves' ophthalmopathy and roughly 59 had stable Graves' hyperthyroidism. Prospective prediction of ophthalmopathy was tested in an independent validation cohort of approximately 19 hyperthyroidism patients and 17 patients who later progressed to ophthalmopathy. The 95 to 100 discovery patients were divided at random into training and test sets in a 7:3 ratio. In more than 5 Graves' hyperthyroidism patients, the study also compared T-cell repertoires from thyroid tissue with T-cell repertoires from blood. Following sampling, methimazole starting at 30 mg daily was given to hyperthyroidism patients, and high-dose intravenous methylprednisolone was given to ophthalmopathy patients. The libraries were constructed in a second round of multiplex PCR and then size-selected and purified. Sequencing of the libraries was done on an Illumina HiSeq2000 using paired-end 100 bp reads. SOAPnuke was used to process the raw data, removing reads that contained adapters or uncalled bases, had a mean Phred below 15, or lacked an exact match to the constant primer or identifier. High-quality paired reads were merged using COPE v1.2.5, and each unique nucleotide sequence was defined as a clonotype. MiTCR v1.1 was used to align the clonotypes against IMGT TRBV, TRBD and TRBJ reference segments. Analysis was restricted to V-J combinations with a frequency above 0.0001, which covered over 98% of repertoires. A TCS score was defined as the ratio of F50 (clonal expansion) to E x V (chaos), with BLOSUM62-based TCRdist applied between CDR3 peptides within each V-J. Welch's t-statistics and random forest reduced 500 to 550 V-J features to about 13, which were used in a naive Bayes classifier (R e1071). Sample size was not statistically predetermined, and blinding of investigators to group allocation was not performed. The paper describes TCR Vbeta CDR3 sequencing of about 140 peripheral blood samples, made up of about 40 ophthalmopathy patients, 70 to 75 hyperthyroidism patients and 17 progressor patients.

The sample consisted of peripheral blood mononuclear cells (PBMCs), taken at new diagnosis, from a patient treated with antithyroid drugs. The receptor's source is a woman aged 25 to 45 with Graves disease. Donor details come from another sample of the same person, matched by shared clones. The chain was built from TRBV2 and TRBJ2-7, and 7 bases in between align with TRBD2. The CDR3 protein is CANASGAYEQYF. The bases are TGTGCCAACGCGAGCGGGGCCTACGAGCAGTACTTC.